The TCR beta chain described here comes from a study of cytomegalovirus exposure and HLA in healthy donors. Background on the study: Out of approximately 170 million T cells, an earlier analysis found around 120 million unique TCR beta sequences in total. Genotyping showed around 80% of roughly 390 donors falling in the Caucasian-associated ancestry cluster.

Notes on the study in general: Presence/absence analyses rested on an assumption that sequencing depth was roughly uniform across donors. Trimming of TCR beta V- and J-genes showed a link, identified in a later analysis, to a missense DCLRE1C variant.

The study ran its PCR with 60 Vbeta and 13 Jbeta primers. Here immunoSEQ multiplex PCR was the method, and the copy in TCRdb shows in-frame clones only, minus some. Of roughly 120,000 clones in the sample, around three quarters were seen once. V trimming: 7 bases; J trimming: 4 bases; junction bases outside the gene matches: 8. Germline CDR1 MNHEY, CDR2 SVGAGI. This CDR3 has 14 amino acids. As for this clone: What it binds is unknown.

The chain employs TRBV6-5 and TRBJ1-2, with TRBD1 matching 8 bases. The TCR sequence derives from a man aged 30 to 39 in good health and CMV-seronegative. Sequenced input: PBMCs. The CDR3 DNA sequence: TGTGCCAGCATATCATACAGGGGGGCCTATGGCTACACCTTC. Translating gives CASISYRGAYGYTF.